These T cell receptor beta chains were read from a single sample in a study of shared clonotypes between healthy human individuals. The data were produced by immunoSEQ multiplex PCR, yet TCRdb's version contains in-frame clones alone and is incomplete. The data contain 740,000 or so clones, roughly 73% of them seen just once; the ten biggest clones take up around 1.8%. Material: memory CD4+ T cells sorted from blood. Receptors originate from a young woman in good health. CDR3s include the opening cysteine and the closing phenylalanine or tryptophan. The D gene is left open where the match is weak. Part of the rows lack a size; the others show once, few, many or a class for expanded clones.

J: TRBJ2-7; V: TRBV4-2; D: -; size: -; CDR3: CASSQDGGATGEQYF
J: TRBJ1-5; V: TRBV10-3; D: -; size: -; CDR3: CAISDLHQPQHF
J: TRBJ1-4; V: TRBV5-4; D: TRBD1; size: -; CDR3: CASSSPGQGSEKLFF
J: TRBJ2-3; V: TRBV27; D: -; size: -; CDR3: CASSFSRGTDTQYF
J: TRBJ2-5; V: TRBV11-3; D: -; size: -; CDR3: CASSPPDGQTQYF
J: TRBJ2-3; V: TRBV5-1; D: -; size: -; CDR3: CASSLEGREADTQYF
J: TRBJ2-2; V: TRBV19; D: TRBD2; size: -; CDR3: CASREPGLAFGGELFF
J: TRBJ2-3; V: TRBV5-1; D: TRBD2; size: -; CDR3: CASNLAGGTDTQYF
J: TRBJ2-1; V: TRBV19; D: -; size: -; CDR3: CASSMGGLRSYNEQFF
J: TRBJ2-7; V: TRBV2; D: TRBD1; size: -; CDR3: CASSPTRQGGEQYF
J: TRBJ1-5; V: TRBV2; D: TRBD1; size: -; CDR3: CASSEADRGQPQHF
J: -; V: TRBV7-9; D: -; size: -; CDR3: CASSSNPYEQYF
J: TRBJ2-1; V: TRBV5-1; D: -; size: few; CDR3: CASQGGIYNEQFF
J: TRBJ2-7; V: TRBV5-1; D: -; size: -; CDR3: CASSPDPVSFYEQYF
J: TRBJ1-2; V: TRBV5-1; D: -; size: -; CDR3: CASSLDGANYGYTF
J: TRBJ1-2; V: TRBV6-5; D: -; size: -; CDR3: CASSYSPRTRLGYTF
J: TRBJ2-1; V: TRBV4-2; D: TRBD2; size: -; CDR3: CASSRSSGSPSYNEQFF
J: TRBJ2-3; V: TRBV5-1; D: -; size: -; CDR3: CASSPARVGDTQYF